These 11 T cell receptor beta chains share one sample of origin, sequenced in a study of memory CD8 T cells in hepatitis C reinfection. Using immunoSEQ multiplex PCR, the repertoire was profiled, and TCRdb retains in-frame clones only, with some absent. The sample consists of about 50,000 clones, 89% of them appearing once. Time point: late/post reinfection, 12 to 24 weeks after detection. Sorted cells were sequenced directly ex vivo without any in vitro expansion. Sequencing used naive CD8+ T cells sorted from blood. These TCRs come from a man aged 18 to 30 with hepatitis C virus infection.

The CDR3 here is CASSLDPSGSEETQYF. As DNA, the CDR3 is TGCGCCAGCAGCTTGGATCCTAGCGGGAGTGAGGAGACCCAGTACTTC. The gene calls are TRBV5-1 and TRBJ2-5, with 10 nucleotides matching TRBD2. This CDR3 is 16 amino acids long. The V and J ends lost 0 bases and 5 bases, in that order; junction bases with no gene match: 7. In germline, CDR1 is SGHRS, CDR2 YFSETQ.

J is TRBJ1-1 and V is TRBV6-1, with D uncertain. CDR3 length equals 14 residues. Germline assignment: CDR1 MNHNS and CDR2 SASEGT. Deletions cut 7 bases from V and 3 bases from J, with 15 bases between. CDR3 sequence reads: CASTRSRDYTEAFF. The DNA of the CDR3 is TGTGCCAGCACAAGGAGCAGAGACTACACTGAAGCTTTCTTT.

The V call is TRBV6-1, the J call TRBJ1-2; perhaps TRBD1 as D (6 bases). V was trimmed by 6 bases and J by 2 bases, leaving 10 bases between them. Germline V gene sequence: CDR1 MNHNS, CDR2 SASEGT. This CDR3 contains 13 residues. CDR3 amino acids: CASSPRGNYGYTF. The DNA for the CDR3 is TGTGCCAGCAGCCCCAGGGGCAACTATGGCTACACCTTC.

The rearrangement links TRBV11-2 to TRBJ2-7; 7 bases line up with TRBD1. Germline V lookup: CDR1 SGHAT, CDR2 FQNNGV. The CDR3 consists of 14 residues. The trim removed 4 bases at V and 2 bases at J, leaving 5 bases unmatched. CDR3 region: CASSSLQGAYEQYF. The CDR3 DNA follows: TGTGCCAGCAGCTCCCTCCAGGGGGCCTACGAGCAGTACTTC.

This clone was seen only a few times. This rearrangement joins TRBV11-2 to TRBJ2-7, with a weak D call TRBD2 (7 bases). Germline V lookup: CDR1 SGHAT, CDR2 FQNNGV. There are 15 residues in the CDR3. With 1 base removed from V and 4 bases from J, the gap between germline ends came to 14 bases. CDR3: CASSLVGGVRYEQYF. The CDR3, as DNA: TGTGCCAGCAGCTTAGTAGGGGGGGTACGGTACGAGCAGTACTTC.

The chain links TRBV15 to TRBJ2-3; TRBD2 matches at 14 bases. The CDR3 covers 20 residues. Looked up from germline, CDR1 is LNHNV and CDR2 is YYDKDF (reference sequence). J lost 2 bases, V lost 3 bases, and 13 bases had no gene match. The CDR3 region is CATSSTGLAGEGGVTDTQYF. As DNA, the CDR3 is TGTGCCACCAGCAGTACGGGACTAGCGGGAGAGGGGGGCGTCACAGATACGCAGTATTTT.

The chain combines TRBV4-2 with TRBJ2-5, with D possibly being TRBD2 (5 bases). The CDR3 has 14 amino acids. Germline V gives CDR1 LGHNA, CDR2 YNFKEQ. V gave up 1 base and J gave up 2 bases, with 8 bases separating them. CDR3 DNA: TGTGCCAGCAGCCAAGGGACTCTTCAAGAGACCCAGTACTTC. It translates to CASSQGTLQETQYF.

This chain links TRBV27 with TRBJ1-6, with 10 bases fitting TRBD1. The germline CDR1 and CDR2 sequences are MNHEY and SMNVEV (reference sequence). The V segment lost 9 bases and the J segment 14 bases; nucleotides outside the gene matches: 7. This CDR3 has 12 amino acids. CDR3 protein: CASGTGEISLHF. In DNA, the CDR3 is TGTGCCAGTGGGACAGGGGAAATATCCCTCCACTTT.

The CDR3: CASSLGGGAIDEQFF. The CDR3 bases are TGTGCCAGCAGCCTAGGCGGGGGGGCCATAGATGAGCAGTTCTTC. The chain carries TRBV6-6 and TRBJ2-1; 9 nucleotides line up with TRBD2. CDR3 length: 15 amino acids. V was clipped by 6 bases and J by 8 bases; unmatched bases: 11. CDR1 and CDR2 from the germline V gene are MNHNY and SVGAGI (reference sequence).

V is TRBV5-1 and J is TRBJ2-2, with 9 bases identical to TRBD1. With 1 base clipped from V and 7 bases from J, the junction kept 5 bases outside the gene matches. The CDR3 has 15 residues. The germline V gene encodes CDR1 SGHRS and CDR2 YFSETQ. This chain's CDR3 is CASSLTGGLIGELFF. DNA for the CDR3: TGCGCCAGCAGCTTGACAGGGGGCTTGATCGGGGAGCTGTTTTTT.

This clone was seen a few times. The chain employs TRBV6-5 and TRBJ1-1; TRBD1 aligns across 7 bases. Trimming took 5 bases from V and 8 from J; bases not matched to a gene: 8. Germline lookup yields CDR1 MNHEY and CDR2 SVGAGI. This CDR3 has 13 residues. The CDR3 protein is CASSTTGAREAFF. The CDR3 DNA reads TGTGCCAGCAGTACTACAGGGGCCCGAGAAGCTTTCTTT.